Listed here is a single T cell receptor beta chain. Its antigen is undetermined. These data come from a study of cytomegalovirus exposure and HLA in healthy donors. The overall study: As released early, the data held approximately 80 million unique TCRs from HLA-typed donors.

This CDR3 spans 13 amino acids. V was shortened by 5 bases and J by 2 bases, with 8 bases between the two germline ends. Per germline, CDR1 SGHAT and CDR2 FQNNGV. PCR primers comprised 60 Vbeta and 13 Jbeta primers. The method was immunoSEQ multiplex PCR; TCRdb's version includes in-frame clones alone and lacks a portion of them. The sample has more than 90,000 clones; around 73% are singletons. Study results and limitations: Upon later analysis, HLA-associated TCR beta chains proved more clonally expanded than other, equally common chains.

Material for sequencing was PBMCs. This chain uses TRBV11-2 with TRBJ2-3; D unclear. The receptor's source is a woman in her forties in good health and CMV-seropositive. The CDR3 region is CASSQSATDTQYF. Here the CDR3 DNA reads TGTGCCAGCAGCCAGAGCGCCACAGATACGCAGTATTTT.